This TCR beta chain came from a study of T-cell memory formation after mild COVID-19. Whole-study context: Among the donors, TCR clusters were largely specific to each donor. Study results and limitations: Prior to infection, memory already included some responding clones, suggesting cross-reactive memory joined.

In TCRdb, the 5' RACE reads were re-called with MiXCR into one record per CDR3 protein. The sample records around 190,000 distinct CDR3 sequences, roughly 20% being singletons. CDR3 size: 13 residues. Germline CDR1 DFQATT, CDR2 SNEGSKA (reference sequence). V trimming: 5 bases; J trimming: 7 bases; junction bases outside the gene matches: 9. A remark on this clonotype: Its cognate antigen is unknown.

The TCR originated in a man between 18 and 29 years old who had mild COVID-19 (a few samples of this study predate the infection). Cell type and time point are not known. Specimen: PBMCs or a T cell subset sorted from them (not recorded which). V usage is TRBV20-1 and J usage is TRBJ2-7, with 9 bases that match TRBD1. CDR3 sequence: CSALRDRVEEQYF. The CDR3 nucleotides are TGCAGTGCTCTCCGGGACAGGGTCGAGGAGCAGTACTTC.